The rows below give T cell receptor beta chains drawn from one sample of a study of T cells after yellow fever vaccination. Using its own MiXCR run on the 5' RACE reads, TCRdb lists one record per CDR3 protein. The sample yields more than 15,000 distinct CDR3 sequences, about 3.8% seen once. This specimen was PBMCs, either bulk or a sorted T-cell subset (CD4+, CD8+, memory, or dextramer-sorted; not recorded which), taken 15 days after the yellow fever booster vaccination. The source of these receptors is a man aged 25-40 years who received the YFV17D yellow fever vaccine. Each CDR3 is given with its conserved first and last residue. Fields, in order: CDR3 protein, clone size, J gene, D gene, V gene. A D gene is named only where the DNA matches it firmly. The size entry gives once, few, many or a size class.

CASSERPGGGTQNIQYF | many | TRBJ2-4 | TRBD2 | TRBV11-2
CSARDGGAGSTDTQYF | many | TRBJ2-3 | - | TRBV20-1
CASSYRQGSGNTIYF | many | TRBJ1-3 | TRBD1 | TRBV6-5
CASRFLSGANVLTF | many | TRBJ2-6 | - | TRBV27
CASSLEGQEWNIQYF | many | TRBJ2-4 | TRBD1 | TRBV12-3/TRBV12-4
CASSPRTSGEETQYF | medium-sized | TRBJ2-5 | TRBD2 | TRBV27
CASSFGGSYNEQFF | many | TRBJ2-1 | - | TRBV5-1
CASRQSYEQYF | many | TRBJ2-7 | - | TRBV5-1
CASSMSQYGYTF | many | TRBJ1-2 | - | TRBV12-3/TRBV12-4
CASSLVASYEQYF | many | TRBJ2-7 | - | TRBV5-1
CASSDGSDNSPLHF | few | TRBJ1-6 | - | TRBV6-4
CASSLTGFVEQFF | many | TRBJ2-1 | - | TRBV5-1
CASSPRGPETQYF | many | TRBJ2-5 | - | TRBV5-1
CASSFTGSNEQYF | many | TRBJ2-7 | - | TRBV5-1
CASSQGGDTQYF | medium-sized | TRBJ2-3 | - | TRBV4-3
CATLTGSKWNTEAFF | many | TRBJ1-1 | TRBD1 | TRBV6-2/TRBV6-3
CASSQWDDEQFF | many | TRBJ2-1 | - | TRBV14
CSTAGTANTGELFF | many | TRBJ2-2 | - | TRBV29-1
CASSLYLVRNSGEQFF | few | TRBJ2-1 | - | TRBV7-2
CSARGRGFTLTDTQYF | many | TRBJ2-3 | - | TRBV20-1
CASSLTTMTSGRANEQYF | many | TRBJ2-7 | TRBD2 | TRBV4-3
CATSRPTSGSNEQFF | many | TRBJ2-1 | TRBD2 | TRBV15
CCARDFNVRQEELYGYTF | few | TRBJ1-2 | - | TRBV20-1
CASSHRGRVSGNTGELFF | many | TRBJ2-2 | TRBD1 | TRBV11-2
CASSRRGGDNEQFF | many | TRBJ2-1 | TRBD2 | TRBV6-5
CATSPSVSPGNEQFF | many | TRBJ2-1 | - | TRBV15
CAWSFASRADEQYF | many | TRBJ2-7 | - | TRBV30
CATSDGAGEAFF | many | TRBJ1-1 | - | TRBV24-1
CASSQDWSGATGELFF | many | TRBJ2-2 | - | TRBV4-3
CASSYTSGNTQYF | many | TRBJ2-3 | TRBD2 | TRBV12-3/TRBV12-4
CASSLGSSGNEQFF | many | TRBJ2-1 | - | TRBV7-6
CASSPDRASTDTQYF | medium-sized | TRBJ2-3 | TRBD1 | TRBV7-7
CASSFRNFQETQYF | many | TRBJ2-5 | - | TRBV5-1
CASSHASGGELFF | many | TRBJ2-2 | - | TRBV4-3
CASSLAAGGRETQYF | many | TRBJ2-5 | TRBD2 | TRBV5-4
CASSLRDPYNEQFF | many | TRBJ2-1 | - | TRBV7-8
CASKTSDPGGYEQYF | many | TRBJ2-7 | - | TRBV23-1
CASSYPQGRETQYF | many | TRBJ2-5 | - | TRBV5-1
CASSSGLVPPLHF | many | TRBJ1-6 | - | TRBV7-9
CATSKGAGANHEQYF | many | TRBJ2-7 | - | TRBV15
CSASSGLAGPWQFF | many | TRBJ2-1 | TRBD2 | TRBV20-1
CCARDTETGAGNTIYF | many | TRBJ1-3 | TRBD1 | TRBV20-1
CASSLFSNEKLFF | many | TRBJ1-4 | - | TRBV27
CSGHPGGLVTDTQYF | many | TRBJ2-3 | TRBD2 | TRBV29-1
CASSPGLAGEQFF | many | TRBJ2-1 | TRBD2 | TRBV14